The 22 T cell receptor beta chains below come from one sample, sequenced in a study of cytomegalovirus exposure and HLA in healthy donors. The PCR used 60 Vbeta and 13 Jbeta primers. Produced via immunoSEQ multiplex PCR; TCRdb's table is partial and in-frame only. Of approximately 200,000 clones listed, approximately 79% are singletons. The specimen was PBMCs. The receptors shown here come from a girl aged 10 to 17 in good health and CMV-seropositive.

This chain uses TRBV6-1 with TRBJ1-5, with a tentative D call TRBD1 (6 bases). Germline V gene data show CDR1 as MNHNS and CDR2 as SASEGT. This CDR3 has 14 amino acids. Between the trimmed V and J ends, which lost 8 bases and 1 base, there was a span of 12 bases. CDR3 in amino acids: CASEIGQSNQPQHF. CDR3 DNA: TGTGCCAGCGAGATTGGACAGAGCAATCAGCCCCAGCATTTT.

The rearrangement joins TRBV4-3 to TRBJ1-6, with 8 bases aligning to TRBD1. Germline loops: CDR1 LGHNA, CDR2 YSLEER. V gave up 0 bases and J gave up 7 bases; unmatched junction bases: 5. The CDR3 contains 16 residues. CDR3 DNA sequence: TGCGCCAGCAGCCAAGAGATGGGACAGGAAAATTCACCCCTCCACTTT. Amino acids: CASSQEMGQENSPLHF.

The chain combines TRBV9 with TRBJ2-1; 8 bases map to TRBD2. The CDR3 runs to 15 residues. Germline lookup yields CDR1 SGDLS and CDR2 YYNGEE. V lost 1 base to trimming and J lost 2 bases; unmatched junction nucleotides: 2. The CDR3 here is CASSVRGGTYNEQFF. In DNA, the CDR3 is TGTGCCAGCAGCGTACGGGGGGGAACCTACAATGAGCAGTTCTTC.

This clone was found a few times. The CDR3 nucleotides are TGTGCCAGCAGCTTAGATTGGACAGGGGGTCCTCAAGAGACCCAGTACTTC. Translated, it gives CASSLDWTGGPQETQYF. The V and J genes are TRBV11-3 and TRBJ2-5; 10 bases line up with TRBD1. V was clipped by 0 bases and J by 2 bases; unmatched bases: 6. In germline, CDR1 is SGHNT, CDR2 YENEEA. The CDR3 runs to 17 residues.

This clone appeared a few times. This rearrangement joins TRBV7-9 to TRBJ2-5; TRBD1 is a possible D gene (5 bases). The V end lost 3 bases, the J end lost 1 base, and 12 bases lay between the germline ends. This CDR3 has 15 residues. Germline-derived CDR1 and CDR2 are SEHNR and FQNEAQ (reference sequence). CDR3 sequence: CASSFYDSLQETQYF. CDR3 nucleotides: TGTGCCAGCAGCTTCTATGACAGCCTCCAAGAGACCCAGTACTTC.

The V call is TRBV2, the J call TRBJ2-7; 7 positions match TRBD1. The CDR3 extends over 12 amino acids. Germline CDR1 is SNHLY and CDR2 is FYNNEI. The V gene end was trimmed by 4 bases and the J gene end by 5 bases; junction bases not matched to a gene: 2. CDR3 coding DNA: TGTGCCAGCAGTGGACAGGGCGACGAGCAGTACTTC. Translation gives CASSGQGDEQYF.

This chain uses TRBV4-3 with TRBJ2-7; 11 bases match TRBD1. The CDR3 runs to 16 residues. J was trimmed by 3 bases and V by 3 bases; bases with no gene match: 7. Per the germline V gene, CDR1 is LGHNA and CDR2 is YSLEER. The CDR3 reads CASSQRVGTGGYEQYF. The CDR3 DNA is TGCGCCAGCAGCCAGCGAGTCGGGACAGGGGGCTACGAGCAGTACTTC.

The V and J genes are TRBV4-3 and TRBJ1-4; the match to TRBD1 covers 7 bases. CDR1 LGHNA and CDR2 YSLEER come from the germline V gene. This CDR3 spans 14 amino acids. V dropped 3 bases and J dropped 8; count of bases not matched to a gene: 6. The CDR3 here is CASSQKTGREKLFF. CDR3 DNA: TGCGCCAGCAGCCAGAAGACAGGGCGGGAAAAACTGTTTTTT.

The rearrangement uses TRBV14 and TRBJ1-2; no clear D. The CDR3 is 16 amino acids. Germline loops: CDR1 SGHDN, CDR2 FVKESK. Trimming shortened V by 0 bases and J by 0 bases, and 11 bases separated the two germline ends. The DNA for the CDR3 is TGTGCCAGCAGCCAAGAACTGGGCTCTTCTAACTATGGCTACACCTTC. Protein: CASSQELGSSNYGYTF.

V and J are TRBV11-3 and TRBJ2-7, with 7 nucleotides matching TRBD1. There are 14 residues in the CDR3. CDR1 and CDR2 from the germline V gene are SGHNT and YENEEA. The V and J ends lost 5 bases and 3 bases, in that order; junction bases with no gene match: 7. CDR3 sequence: CASSQTGSSYEQYF. DNA for the CDR3: TGTGCCAGCAGCCAGACAGGGTCGAGCTACGAGCAGTACTTC.

The rearrangement joins TRBV5-1 to TRBJ2-3; 13 positions agree with TRBD2. The CDR3 extends over 17 amino acids. J lost 2 bases, V lost 4 bases, and 7 bases had no gene match. Germline lookup yields CDR1 SGHRS and CDR2 YFSETQ. CDR3 nucleotide sequence: TGCGCCAGCAGCCCTATGACTAGCGGGGGGATCACAGATACGCAGTATTTT. Translation: CASSPMTSGGITDTQYF. Using reference TRBV5-1 and TRBJ2-3 for the parts outside the CDR3, the full variable domain is KAGVTQTPRYLIKTRGQQVTLSCSPISGHRSVSWYQQTPGQGLQFLFEYFSETQRNKGNFPGRFSGRQFSNSRSEMNVSTLELGDSALYLCASSPMTSGGITDTQYFGPGTRLTVL.

The rearrangement joins TRBV10-3 to TRBJ1-4; D not resolved. This CDR3 has 15 amino acids. Germline CDR1 and CDR2: ENHRY and SYGVKD. Trimming cost V 5 bases and J 8 bases, with 18 bases left between them. The CDR3 here is CAISPSGFQQEKLFF. The CDR3 region has the DNA TGTGCCATCAGTCCTTCAGGCTTTCAGCAGGAAAAACTGTTTTTT.

The V and J genes are TRBV5-1 and TRBJ1-1, with TRBD1 matching over 7 bases. Germline CDR1 is SGHRS and CDR2 is YFSETQ. J gave up 6 bases and V 5 bases, and 10 bases lay outside the gene matches. CDR3 length: 14 amino acids. CDR3 residues: CASRVTGVKPEAFF. Written as DNA, the CDR3 is TGCGCCAGCAGGGTTACAGGGGTAAAACCTGAAGCTTTCTTT.

This chain connects TRBV5-8 to TRBJ1-6; 9 bases are shared with TRBD1. The V and J ends lost 4 bases and 5 bases, in that order; junction bases with no gene match: 4. This CDR3 has 15 amino acids. The germline V gene has CDR1 SGHTS and CDR2 YDEGEE. This CDR3 reads CASSHGDRDNSPLHF. In DNA form, the CDR3 reads TGTGCCAGCAGCCACGGGGACAGGGATAATTCACCCCTCCACTTT.

This chain uses TRBV6-5 with TRBJ1-4; D gene unclear. This CDR3 comprises 12 residues. V gave up 2 bases and J gave up 12 bases, with 10 bases separating them. Germline V gene sequence: CDR1 MNHEY, CDR2 SVGAGI. The CDR3 loop is CASSYDGGELFF. DNA for the CDR3: TGTGCCAGCAGTTACGACGGCGGGGAACTGTTTTTT.

This clone was counted once. The chain carries TRBV4-3 and TRBJ2-7; D call uncertain. This CDR3 is 17 amino acids long. Germline values: CDR1 LGHNA, CDR2 YSLEER. Trimming shortened V by 0 bases and J by 2 bases, and 17 bases separated the two germline ends. The CDR3 nucleotides are TGCGCCAGCAGCCAAGACCGAGGATCTTATCCCACCTACGAGCAGTACTTC. Encoded protein: CASSQDRGSYPTYEQYF.

The chain has TRBV7-2 and TRBJ2-3, with TRBD2 matching 14 bases. Germline V CDR1 and CDR2: SGHTA, FQGNSA. The CDR3 runs 17 residues. The V gene end was trimmed by 1 base and the J gene end by 2 bases; junction bases not matched to a gene: 2. CDR3 amino acids: CASSLGTSGGFTDTQYF. The CDR3 DNA sequence: TGTGCCAGCAGCTTAGGGACTAGCGGGGGGTTCACAGATACGCAGTATTTT.

The V gene is TRBV19, the J gene TRBJ1-5; 10 positions agree with TRBD1. CDR3 length: 15 amino acids. V shed 5 bases, J shed 5 bases, and the junction held 6 bases outside the gene matches. The germline CDR1 and CDR2 sequences are LNHDA and SQIVND (reference sequence). The CDR3 loop is CASSARDRGYQPQHF. DNA of the CDR3: TGTGCCAGTAGTGCAAGGGACAGGGGATATCAGCCCCAGCATTTT.

A remark on this clone: An end of the junction does not agree with germline; a read error may underlie this. This chain uses TRBV4-3 with TRBJ2-7; 7 positions agree with TRBD1. Germline V lookup: CDR1 LGHNA, CDR2 YSLEER. The CDR3 consists of 16 residues. The CDR3 region is CARSPARGPRDYEQYF. DNA of the CDR3: TGCGCCCGCAGCCCCGCAAGGGGGCCCCGGGACTACGAGCAGTACTTC.

This rearrangement joins TRBV5-6 to TRBJ1-2; tentatively, D is TRBD1 (5 bases). The germline V gene encodes CDR1 SGHDT and CDR2 YYEEEE. Trimming took 4 bases from V and 2 from J, leaving 15 bases between them. CDR3 size: 15 residues. CDR3 in amino acids: CASSAPGGYNYGYTF. As DNA, the CDR3 is TGTGCCAGCAGCGCCCCGGGGGGGTACAACTATGGCTACACCTTC.

The chain is built from TRBV4-1 and TRBJ1-2; 7 bases are shared with TRBD1. CDR1 is MGHRA, CDR2 YSYEKL, per germline. V was clipped by 0 bases and J by 8 bases; unmatched bases: 3. The length of the CDR3 is 13 residues. CDR3 amino acids: CASSQEPGGGYTF. The CDR3 nucleotides are TGCGCCAGCAGCCAAGAGCCAGGGGGAGGCTACACCTTC.

V usage is TRBV10-3 and J usage is TRBJ2-7, with D perhaps matching TRBD2 (6 bases). This CDR3 region has 13 residues. V was clipped by 4 bases and J by 9 bases, with 16 bases between them. Per the germline V gene, CDR1 is ENHRY and CDR2 is SYGVKD. The CDR3: CAISVNGGLRQYF. The CDR3 coding sequence is TGTGCCATCAGTGTTAACGGAGGGTTGCGGCAGTACTTC.